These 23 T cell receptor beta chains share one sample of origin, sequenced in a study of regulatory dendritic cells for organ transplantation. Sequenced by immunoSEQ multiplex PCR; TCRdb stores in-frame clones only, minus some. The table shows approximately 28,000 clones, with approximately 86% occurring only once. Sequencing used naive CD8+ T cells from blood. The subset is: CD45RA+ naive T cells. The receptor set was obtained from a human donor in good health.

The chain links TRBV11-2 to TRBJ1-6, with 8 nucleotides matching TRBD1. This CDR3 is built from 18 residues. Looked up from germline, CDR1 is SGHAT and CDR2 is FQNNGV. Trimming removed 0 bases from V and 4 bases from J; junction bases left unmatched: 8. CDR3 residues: CASSLDKDRGVYNSPLHF. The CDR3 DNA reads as TGTGCCAGCAGCTTAGATAAAGACAGGGGCGTTTATAATTCACCCCTCCACTTT. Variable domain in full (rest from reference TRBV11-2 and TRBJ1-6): EAGVAQSPRYKIIEKRQSVAFWCNPISGHATLYWYQQILGQGPKLLIQFQNNGVVDDSQLPKDRFSAERLKGVDSTLKIQPAKLEDSAVYLCASSLDKDRGVYNSPLHFGNGTRLTVT.

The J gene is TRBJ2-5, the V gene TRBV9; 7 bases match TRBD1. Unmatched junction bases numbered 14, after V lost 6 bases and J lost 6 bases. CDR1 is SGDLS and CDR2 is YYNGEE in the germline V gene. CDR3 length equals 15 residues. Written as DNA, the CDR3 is TGTGCCAGCACGCCTACCGACAGGGCGGACAAGACCCAGTACTTC. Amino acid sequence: CASTPTDRADKTQYF.

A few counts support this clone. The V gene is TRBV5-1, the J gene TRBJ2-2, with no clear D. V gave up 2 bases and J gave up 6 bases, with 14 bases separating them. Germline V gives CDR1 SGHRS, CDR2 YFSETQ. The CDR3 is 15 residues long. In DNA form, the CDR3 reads TGCGCCAGCAGCTTCCGGTTTCCTTCTGCCGGGGAGCTGTTTTTT. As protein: CASSFRFPSAGELFF.

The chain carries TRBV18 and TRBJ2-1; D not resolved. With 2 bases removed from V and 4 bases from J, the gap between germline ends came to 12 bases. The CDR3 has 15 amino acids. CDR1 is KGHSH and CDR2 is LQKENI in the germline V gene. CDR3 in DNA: TGTGCCAGCTCACCAGCCGCGACTCCTTACAATGAGCAGTTCTTC. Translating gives CASSPAATPYNEQFF. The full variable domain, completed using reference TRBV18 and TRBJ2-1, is NAGVMQNPRHLVRRRGQEARLRCSPMKGHSHVYWYRQLPEEGLKFMVYLQKENIIDESGMPKERFSAEFPKEGPSILRIQQVVRGDSAAYFCASSPAATPYNEQFFGPGTRLTVL.

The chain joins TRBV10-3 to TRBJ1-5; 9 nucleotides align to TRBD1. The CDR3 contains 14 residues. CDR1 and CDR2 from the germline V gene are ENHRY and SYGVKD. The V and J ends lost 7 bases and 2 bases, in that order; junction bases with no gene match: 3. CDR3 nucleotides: TGTGCCATCAATTGGGACAGGGGCAATCAGCCCCAGCATTTT. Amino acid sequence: CAINWDRGNQPQHF.

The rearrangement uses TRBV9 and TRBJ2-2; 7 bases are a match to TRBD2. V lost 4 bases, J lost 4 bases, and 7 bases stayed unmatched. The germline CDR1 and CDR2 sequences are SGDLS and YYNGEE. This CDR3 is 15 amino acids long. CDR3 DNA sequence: TGTGCCAGCAGCCCCAGCGGGGACGTCACCGGGGAGCTGTTTTTT. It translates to CASSPSGDVTGELFF.

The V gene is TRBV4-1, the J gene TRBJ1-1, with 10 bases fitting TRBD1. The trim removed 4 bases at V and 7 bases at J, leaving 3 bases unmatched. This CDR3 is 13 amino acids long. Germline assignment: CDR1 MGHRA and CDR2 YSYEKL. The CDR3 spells CASSLGTGVEAFF. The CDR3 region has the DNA TGCGCCAGCAGCCTCGGGACAGGGGTTGAAGCTTTCTTT.

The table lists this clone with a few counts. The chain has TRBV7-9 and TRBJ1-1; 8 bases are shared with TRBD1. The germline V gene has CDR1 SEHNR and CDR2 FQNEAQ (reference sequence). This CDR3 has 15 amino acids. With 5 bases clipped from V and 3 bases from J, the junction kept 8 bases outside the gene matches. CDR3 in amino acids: CASSPPQGAYTEAFF. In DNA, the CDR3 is TGTGCCAGCAGCCCACCGCAGGGGGCCTACACTGAAGCTTTCTTT. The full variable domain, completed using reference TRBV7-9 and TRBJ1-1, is DTGVSQNPRHKITKRGQNVTFRCDPISEHNRLYWYRQTLGQGPEFLTYFQNEAQLEKSRLLSDRFSAERPKGSFSTLEIQRTEQGDSAMYLCASSPPQGAYTEAFFGQGTRLTVV.

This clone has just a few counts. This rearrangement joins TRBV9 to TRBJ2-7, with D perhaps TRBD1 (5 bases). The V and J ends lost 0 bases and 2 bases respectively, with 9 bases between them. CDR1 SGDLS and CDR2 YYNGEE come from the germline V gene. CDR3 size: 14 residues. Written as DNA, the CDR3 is TGTGCCAGCAGCGTAGCGGCAGGGACCTACGAGCAGTACTTC. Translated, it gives CASSVAAGTYEQYF.

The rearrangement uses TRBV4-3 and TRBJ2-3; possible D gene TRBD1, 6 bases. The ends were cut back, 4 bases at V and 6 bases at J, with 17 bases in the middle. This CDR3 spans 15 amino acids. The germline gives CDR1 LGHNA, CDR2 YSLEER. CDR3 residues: CASSPGTTYADTQYF. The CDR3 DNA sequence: TGCGCCAGCAGCCCCGGGACAACTTATGCGGATACGCAGTATTTT.

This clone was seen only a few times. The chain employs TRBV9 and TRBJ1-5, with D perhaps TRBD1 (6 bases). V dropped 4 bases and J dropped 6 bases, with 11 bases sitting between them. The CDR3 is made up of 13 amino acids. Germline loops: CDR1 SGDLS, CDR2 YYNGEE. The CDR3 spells CASSSGAGQPQHF. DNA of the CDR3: TGTGCCAGCAGCTCAGGGGCCGGTCAGCCCCAGCATTTT.

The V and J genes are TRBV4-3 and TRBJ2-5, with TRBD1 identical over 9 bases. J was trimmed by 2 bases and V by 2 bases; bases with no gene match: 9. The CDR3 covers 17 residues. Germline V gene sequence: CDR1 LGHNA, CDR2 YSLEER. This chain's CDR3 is CASSQNNGGTGQETQYF. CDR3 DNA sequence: TGCGCCAGCAGCCAAAATAATGGGGGGACAGGGCAAGAGACCCAGTACTTC.

The CDR3 DNA is TGTGCCAGCAGCCCTTCTATAATTGGGACATCTAACTATGGCTACACCTTC. Its translation is CASSPSIIGTSNYGYTF. V gene TRBV14 combines with J gene TRBJ1-2; D is perhaps TRBD1 (6 bases). The CDR3 contains 17 residues. The germline V gene has CDR1 SGHDN and CDR2 FVKESK. V lost 4 bases and J 0 bases, leaving 18 bases between the germline ends.

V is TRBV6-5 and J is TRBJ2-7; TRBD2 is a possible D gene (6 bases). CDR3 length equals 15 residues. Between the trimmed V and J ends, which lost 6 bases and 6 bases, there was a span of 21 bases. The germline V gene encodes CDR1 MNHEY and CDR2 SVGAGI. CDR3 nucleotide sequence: TGTGCCAGCAGCCCTTTCCGGGACTCTCGTTCCGAGCAGTACTTC. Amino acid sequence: CASSPFRDSRSEQYF.

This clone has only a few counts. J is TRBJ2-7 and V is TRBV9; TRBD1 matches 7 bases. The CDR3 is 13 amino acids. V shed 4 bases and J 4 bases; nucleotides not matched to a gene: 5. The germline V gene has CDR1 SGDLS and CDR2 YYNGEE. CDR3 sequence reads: CASSPSDRYEQYF. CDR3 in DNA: TGTGCCAGCAGCCCCTCGGACAGGTACGAGCAGTACTTC.

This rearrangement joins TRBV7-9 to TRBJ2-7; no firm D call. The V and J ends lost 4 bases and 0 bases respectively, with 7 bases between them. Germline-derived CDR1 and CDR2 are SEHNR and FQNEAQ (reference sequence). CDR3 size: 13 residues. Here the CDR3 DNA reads TGTGCCAGCAGCTCCCCGTACTCCTACGAGCAGTACTTC. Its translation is CASSSPYSYEQYF.

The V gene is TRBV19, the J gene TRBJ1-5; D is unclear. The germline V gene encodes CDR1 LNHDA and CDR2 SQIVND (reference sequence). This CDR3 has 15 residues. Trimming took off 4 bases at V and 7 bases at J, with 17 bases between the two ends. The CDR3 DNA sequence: TGTGCCAGTAGTAACCACCTGGGAGGCAGGCAGCCCCAGCATTTT. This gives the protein CASSNHLGGRQPQHF.

Here the CDR3 reads CASSGQGEMITTNEKLFF. CDR3 coding DNA: TGTGCCAGCAGTGGGCAGGGGGAAATGATCACAACTAATGAAAAACTGTTTTTT. This chain uses TRBV2 with TRBJ1-4, with TRBD1 matching over 7 bases. CDR3 length: 18 residues. CDR1 SNHLY and CDR2 FYNNEI come from the germline V gene. Trimming at V came to 4 bases and at J to 0 bases, leaving 11 bases not matched to a gene.

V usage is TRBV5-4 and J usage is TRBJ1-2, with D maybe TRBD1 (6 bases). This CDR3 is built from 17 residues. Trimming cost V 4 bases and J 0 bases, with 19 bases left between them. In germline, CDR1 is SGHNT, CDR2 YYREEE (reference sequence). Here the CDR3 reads CASSPAGAPLANYGYTF. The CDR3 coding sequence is TGTGCCAGCAGCCCTGCGGGGGCCCCCTTAGCTAACTATGGCTACACCTTC.

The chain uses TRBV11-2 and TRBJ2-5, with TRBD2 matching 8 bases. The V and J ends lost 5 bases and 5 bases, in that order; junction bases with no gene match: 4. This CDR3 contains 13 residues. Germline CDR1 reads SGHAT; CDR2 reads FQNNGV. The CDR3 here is CASSGGGRETQYF. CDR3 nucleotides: TGTGCCAGCAGCGGCGGGGGGAGGGAGACCCAGTACTTC.

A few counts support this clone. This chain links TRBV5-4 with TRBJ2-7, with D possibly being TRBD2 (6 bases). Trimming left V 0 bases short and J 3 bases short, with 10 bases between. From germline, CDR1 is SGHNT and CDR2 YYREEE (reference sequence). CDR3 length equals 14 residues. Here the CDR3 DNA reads TGTGCCAGCAGCTTGGAGGCGGGGTTCTACGAGCAGTACTTC. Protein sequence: CASSLEAGFYEQYF.

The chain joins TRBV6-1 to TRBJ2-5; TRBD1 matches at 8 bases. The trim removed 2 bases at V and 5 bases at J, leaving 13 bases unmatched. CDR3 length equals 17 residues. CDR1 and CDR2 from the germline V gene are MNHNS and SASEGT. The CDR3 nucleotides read TGTGCCAGCAGTGAATATGGGACAGGCCCTAATTCGGAGACCCAGTACTTC. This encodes CASSEYGTGPNSETQYF.

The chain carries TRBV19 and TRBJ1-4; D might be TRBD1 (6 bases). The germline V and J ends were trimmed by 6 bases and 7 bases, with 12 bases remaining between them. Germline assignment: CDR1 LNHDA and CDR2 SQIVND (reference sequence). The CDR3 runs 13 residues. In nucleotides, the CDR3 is TGTGCCAGTAGACCCGGGACATCTGAAAAACTGTTTTTT. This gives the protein CASRPGTSEKLFF.